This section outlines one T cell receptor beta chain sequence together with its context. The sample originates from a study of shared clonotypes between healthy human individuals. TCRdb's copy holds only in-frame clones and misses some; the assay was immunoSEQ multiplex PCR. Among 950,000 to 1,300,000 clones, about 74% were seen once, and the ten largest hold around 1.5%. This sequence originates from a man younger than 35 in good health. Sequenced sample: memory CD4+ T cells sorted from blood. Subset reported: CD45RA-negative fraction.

The CDR3 coding sequence is TGTGCCAGCTCCTCACGACTAGCGACGGCCGGGGAGCTGTTTTTT. This translates into CASSSRLATAGELFF. V is TRBV18 and J is TRBJ2-2; 8 bases align to TRBD2. The CDR3 extends over 15 amino acids. V shed 6 bases and J 6 bases; nucleotides not matched to a gene: 9. Looked up from germline, CDR1 is KGHSH and CDR2 is LQKENI. Looking up the rest from reference TRBV18 and TRBJ2-2 gives the full variable domain: NAGVMQNPRHLVRRRGQEARLRCSPMKGHSHVYWYRQLPEEGLKFMVYLQKENIIDESGMPKERFSAEFPKEGPSILRIQQVVRGDSAAYFCASSSRLATAGELFFGEGSRLTVL.